A selection of T cell receptor beta chains follows, all from one sample in a study of blood T cell repertoires in COVID-19. The table came from immunoSEQ multiplex PCR; TCRdb's copy has only in-frame clones and leaves some out. The table lists over 200,000 clones, over 80% of them singletons. Sequencing input: PBMCs or T cells enriched from blood (not recorded which). These receptors were obtained from a man aged 30 to 39 who had recovered from COVID-19. Each CDR3 is given with its conserved first and last residue. D genes are given only for firm matches. Size is omitted from some rows. Given values are once, few, many or a class for expanded clones.

V,D,length,size,J,DNA,CDR3
TRBV6-5,-,14,-,TRBJ1-5,TGTGCCAGCAGCCACGCAGGGAGCAATCAGCCCCAGCATTTT,CASSHAGSNQPQHF
TRBV13,TRBD1,15,-,TRBJ1-2,TGTGCCAGCAGCGCACGGGGGCAGGGGGGCTATGGCTACACCTTC,CASSARGQGGYGYTF
TRBV19,-,14,-,TRBJ1-2,TGTGCCAGTAGTATTAAGGGGTCATCCTATGGCTACACCTTC,CASSIKGSSYGYTF
TRBV29-1,-,14,-,TRBJ1-2,TGCAGCGCGGGCCCGAATGGAGGGAGCTATGGCTACACCTTC,CSAGPNGGSYGYTF
TRBV18,-,14,-,TRBJ1-2,TGTGCCAGCTCACCCCCACGGGGGGCCTATGGCTACACCTTC,CASSPPRGAYGYTF
TRBV9,-,14,-,TRBJ1-3,TGTGCCAGCAGCGTATGGACAGCCGGAAACACCATATATTTT,CASSVWTAGNTIYF
TRBV7-2,TRBD1,15,-,TRBJ1-5,TGTGCCAGCAGCTTAGAGACAGGGGGCAGGCAGCCCCAGCATTTT,CASSLETGGRQPQHF
TRBV6-6,TRBD1,14,-,TRBJ1-2,TGTGCCAGCATTCCGGGACAGGGGGCGTCTGGCTACACCTTC,CASIPGQGASGYTF
TRBV6-2/TRBV6-3,-,16,-,TRBJ2-7,TGTGCCAGCAGCCCAAAGCGACAGGTCTCGTCCTACGAGCAGTACTTC,CASSPKRQVSSYEQYF
TRBV28,TRBD2,15,-,TRBJ2-3,TGTGCCAGCAGTTTAGGTGGACTAGAGAGAGATACGCAGTATTTT,CASSLGGLERDTQYF
TRBV5-1,TRBD2,18,-,TRBJ2-7,TGCGCCAGCAGCTTGGGACTAGCGGCACCTAATATAATTTACGAGCAGTACTTC,CASSLGLAAPNIIYEQYF
TRBV4-1,TRBD2,16,-,TRBJ2-1,TGCGCCAGCAGCCAAGAGCGTCTAGCGGTGTCGAATGAGCAGTTCTTC,CASSQERLAVSNEQFF
TRBV6-2/TRBV6-3,-,17,-,TRBJ2-1,TGTGCCAGCAGCCCCGGAACGGGTCTCTGGCTTTACAATGAGCAGTTCTTC,CASSPGTGLWLYNEQFF
TRBV3-1/TRBV3-2,-,15,-,TRBJ2-1,TGTGCCAGCAGCCTCTCTCGGGGAGTTGGGGATGAGCAGTTCTTC,CASSLSRGVGDEQFF
TRBV13,-,15,-,TRBJ1-4,TGTGCCAGCAGCCTGGCCTACGGGGGTAATGAAAAACTGTTTTTT,CASSLAYGGNEKLFF
TRBV24-1,TRBD1,15,once,TRBJ2-1,TGTGCCACCAGTGATCCCGGGACAGGGTCCAATGAGCAGTTCTTC,CATSDPGTGSNEQFF
TRBV28,-,10,-,TRBJ2-1,TGTGCCAGCAGTCTCAATGAGCAGTTCTTC,CASSLNEQFF
TRBV7-9,TRBD1,15,-,TRBJ2-5,TGTGCCAGCAGCTTAATGACAGGGGGTCAAGAGACCCAGTACTTC,CASSLMTGGQETQYF
TRBV30,-,14,once,TRBJ1-2,TGTGCCGTCCACGGGGGGGGCCCAACCTATGGCTACACCTTC,CAVHGGGPTYGYTF
TRBV3-1/TRBV3-2,-,11,-,TRBJ2-7,TGTGCCAGCAGCCAAGTATACGAGCAGTACTTC,CASSQVYEQYF
TRBV24-1,TRBD1,17,once,TRBJ2-1,TGTGCCACCAGTGAGTCGGACAGGGGCGGGTCCTACAATGAGCAGTTCTTC,CATSESDRGGSYNEQFF
TRBV19,-,14,-,TRBJ2-2,TGTGCCAGTAGTGTACTTTCGAACACCGGGGAGCTGTTTTTT,CASSVLSNTGELFF
TRBV4-2,TRBD1,14,-,TRBJ1-1,TGTGCCAGCAGCCAAGGGGACAGGAGCACTGAAGCTTTCTTT,CASSQGDRSTEAFF
TRBV6-5,TRBD1,13,-,TRBJ1-2,TGTGCCAGCACGACAGGGCCGGATGGTGGCTACACCTTC,CASTTGPDGGYTF
TRBV2,-,15,-,TRBJ1-2,TGTGCCAGCAGTGAAGATAGGGGCACTAACTATGGCTACACCTTC,CASSEDRGTNYGYTF
TRBV7-9,TRBD1,13,-,TRBJ2-7,TGTGCCAGCAGCGGGGACAGGGGCTACGAGCAGTACTTC,CASSGDRGYEQYF
TRBV30,-,13,-,TRBJ1-2,TGTGCCTCGTCACAGGGAATTCGGGATGGCTACACCTTC,CASSQGIRDGYTF
TRBV6-1,TRBD1,14,once,TRBJ1-1,TGTGCCAGCAGTGACCCCGGGACAGGGTTTCAAGCTTTCTTT,CASSDPGTGFQAFF